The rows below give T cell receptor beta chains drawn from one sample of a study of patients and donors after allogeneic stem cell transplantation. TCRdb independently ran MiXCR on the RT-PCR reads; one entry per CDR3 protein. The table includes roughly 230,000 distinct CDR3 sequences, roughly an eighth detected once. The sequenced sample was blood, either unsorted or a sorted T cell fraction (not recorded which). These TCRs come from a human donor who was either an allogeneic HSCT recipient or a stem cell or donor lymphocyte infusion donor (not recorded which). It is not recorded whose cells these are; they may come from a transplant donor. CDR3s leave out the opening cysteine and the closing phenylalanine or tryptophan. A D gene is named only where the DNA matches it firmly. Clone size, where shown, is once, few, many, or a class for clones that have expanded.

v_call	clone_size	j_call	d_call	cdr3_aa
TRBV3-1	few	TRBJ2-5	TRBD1	ASSRKDRGETQY
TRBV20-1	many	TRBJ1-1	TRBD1	SAQGMNTEAF
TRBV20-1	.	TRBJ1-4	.	SARDWQAPTNEKLF
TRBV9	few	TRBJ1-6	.	ASSVDPGDNSPLH
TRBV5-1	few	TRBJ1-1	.	ASRRDAGTTEAF
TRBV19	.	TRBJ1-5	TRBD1	ASGDRGNQPQH
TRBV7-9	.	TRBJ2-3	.	ASSGGFGTDTQY
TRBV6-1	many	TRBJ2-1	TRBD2	ATTPGLAANEQF
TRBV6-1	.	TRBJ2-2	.	ASSPSRGTGELF
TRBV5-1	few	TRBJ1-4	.	ASSLTPRVRTNEKLF
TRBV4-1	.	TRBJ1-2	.	ASSQEATGNYYGYT
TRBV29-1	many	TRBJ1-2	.	SAQGEGYT
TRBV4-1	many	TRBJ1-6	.	ASSQEVRGSPLH
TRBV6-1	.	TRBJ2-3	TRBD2	ASRGTSGSSDTQY
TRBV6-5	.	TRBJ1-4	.	ASSSLGLRFNEKLF
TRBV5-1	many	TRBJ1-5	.	ASSIDIRQPQH
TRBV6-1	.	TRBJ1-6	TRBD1	ASKFETGLPSPLH
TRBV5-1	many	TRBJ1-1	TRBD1	ASSLARTGEAF
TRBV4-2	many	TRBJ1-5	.	ASSQEIGREDQPQH
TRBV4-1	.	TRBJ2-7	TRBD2	ASSQVFSGRAHEQY
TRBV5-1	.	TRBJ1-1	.	ASSWGGPEAF
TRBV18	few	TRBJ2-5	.	ASSPNEETQY
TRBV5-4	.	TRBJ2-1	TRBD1	ASSPGTGEFWGYNEQF
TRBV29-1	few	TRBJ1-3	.	SVPAGNTIY
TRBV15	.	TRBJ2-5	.	ATSRDAGLPQETQY
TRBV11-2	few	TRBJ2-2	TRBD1	ASSLGQGVITGELF
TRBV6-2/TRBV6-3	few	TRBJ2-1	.	ASSYPPANEQF
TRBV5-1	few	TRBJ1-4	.	ASRQGPTNEKLF
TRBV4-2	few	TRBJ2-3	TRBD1	ASSQGQGAADTQY
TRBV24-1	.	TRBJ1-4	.	ATSDPRGGGKLF
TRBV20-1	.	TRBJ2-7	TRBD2	SARAAGKAKYEQY
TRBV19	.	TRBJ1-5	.	ASSRSVQPQH
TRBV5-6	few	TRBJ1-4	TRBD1	ASSLRTGHATNEKLF
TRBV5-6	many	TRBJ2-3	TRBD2	ASSFWTSGTDTQY
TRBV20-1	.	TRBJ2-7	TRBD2	SATNRIGGRIGYEQY
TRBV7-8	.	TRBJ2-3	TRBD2	ASSSTGFAGGRRDTQY
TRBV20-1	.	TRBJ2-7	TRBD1	SARGGTGYSYEQY
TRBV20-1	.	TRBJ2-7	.	SARPVGRASSYEQY
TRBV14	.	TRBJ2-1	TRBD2	ASSQDRIWRGIYNEQF
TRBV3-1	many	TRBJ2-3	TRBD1	ASSQPTGTGSSDTQY
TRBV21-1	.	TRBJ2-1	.	ASSPPKGEADNEQF
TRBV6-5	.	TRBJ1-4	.	ASSYGHPTNEKLF
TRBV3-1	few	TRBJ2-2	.	ASSQTTGELF
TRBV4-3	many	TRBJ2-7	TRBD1	ASSQVLRGPEQY
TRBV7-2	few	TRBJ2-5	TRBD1	ASSGDREKTQY
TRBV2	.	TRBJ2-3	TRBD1	ASSDTTGGRDTQY
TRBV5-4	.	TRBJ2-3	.	ASSFDPLLYTQY
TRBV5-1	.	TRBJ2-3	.	ASRSSKGSDTQY
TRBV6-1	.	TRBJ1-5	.	ASSGGDGTQPQH
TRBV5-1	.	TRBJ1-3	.	ASSPGAGSGNTIY
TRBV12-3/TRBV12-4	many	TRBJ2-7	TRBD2	ASSWGTTSGIGEQY
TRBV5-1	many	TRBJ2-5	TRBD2	ASSTIGGGHQETQY
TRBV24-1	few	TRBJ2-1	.	ATSDLLQGHEQF
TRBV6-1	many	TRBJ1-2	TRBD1	ASSTRQGSGGGYT